The next 17 T cell receptor beta chains were all read from a single sample in a study of PD-1 blockade in classical Hodgkin lymphoma (dated by TCRdb to 2020 to 2022). Per the publication, the time point label means: cycle 4 day 1 (C4D1), after 6 weeks of nivolumab. Every trial patient had relapsed after autologous stem cell transplantation, and cohorts A, B and C differed in prior brentuximab vedotin exposure. The library came from the immunoSEQ multiplex PCR assay. In TCRdb, the immuneACCESS table is reduced to in-frame sequences with V and J assigned. These tables do not hold every clone; where another copy was compared, an unresolved V gene accounts for under half, and the others remain unexplained. Present in this sample are about 89,000 clones, 90% of which were seen just once. 2.9% of the sample is taken by the ten largest. The input for sequencing was peripheral blood mononuclear cells (PBMCs), taken before the fourth cycle of nivolumab. These receptors all come from a human donor with classical Hodgkin lymphoma.

This clone was seen a handful of times. The chain combines TRBV29-1 with TRBJ2-7, with 9 bases lining up with TRBD1. CDR3 length: 11 residues. Germline V gene data show CDR1 as SQVTM and CDR2 as ANQGSEA. The V segment lost 6 bases and the J segment 5 bases; nucleotides outside the gene matches: 2. The CDR3 sequence: CSVTGGDEQYF. The DNA of the CDR3 is TGCAGCGTGACAGGGGGGGACGAGCAGTACTTC.

The CDR3 DNA reads as TGTGCCAGTAGCCACGGGACAGACGAGCAGTACTTC. Protein: CASSHGTDEQYF. The chain has TRBV19 and TRBJ2-7, with 7 bases fitting TRBD1. V shed 6 bases, J shed 5 bases, and the junction held 4 bases outside the gene matches. From germline, CDR1 is LNHDA and CDR2 SQIVND (reference sequence). The CDR3 covers 12 residues.

This chain joins TRBV29-1 and TRBJ2-3, with D possibly being TRBD2 (6 bases). Trimming stripped 4 bases from V and 2 bases from J, with 10 bases between. This CDR3 is 13 amino acids long. Looked up from germline, CDR1 is SQVTM and CDR2 is ANQGSEA. The CDR3 region has the DNA TGCAGCGTTGGGGGGAGGTACACAGATACGCAGTATTTT. Translation: CSVGGRYTDTQYF.

This rearrangement joins TRBV7-9 to TRBJ1-2; a possible D gene is TRBD1 (5 bases). CDR1 SEHNR and CDR2 FQNEAQ come from the germline V gene (reference sequence). The V end lost 1 base, the J end lost 8 bases, and 11 bases lay between the germline ends. The CDR3 contains 13 residues. The CDR3 DNA is TGTGCCAGCAGCTTAGATTCAGGGAGCGGCTACACCTTC. It is translated as CASSLDSGSGYTF. The entire variable domain, with the rest obtained from reference TRBV7-9 and TRBJ1-2, is as follows: DTGVSQNPRHKITKRGQNVTFRCDPISEHNRLYWYRQTLGQGPEFLTYFQNEAQLEKSRLLSDRFSAERPKGSFSTLEIQRTEQGDSAMYLCASSLDSGSGYTFGSGTRLTVV.

This chain connects TRBV19 to TRBJ2-2; a weak D match, TRBD1 (5 bases). The V gene lost 3 bases and the J gene lost 7 bases, with 15 bases spanning the gap. The CDR3 consists of 15 residues. Germline CDR1 is LNHDA and CDR2 is SQIVND (reference sequence). The CDR3 DNA reads TGTGCCAGTAGTATCACCCAGGGAATGCACGGGGAGCTGTTTTTT. Protein sequence: CASSITQGMHGELFF.

The genes are TRBV29-1 and TRBJ2-1, with a possible D match to TRBD2 (5 bases). The CDR3 sequence is 14 residues long. Trimming took off 3 bases at V and 0 bases at J, with 9 bases between the two ends. From germline, CDR1 is SQVTM and CDR2 ANQGSEA. The CDR3 coding sequence is TGCAGCGTTGAGGACGGGGTCTCCTACAATGAGCAGTTCTTC. This gives the protein CSVEDGVSYNEQFF.

The V gene is TRBV4-1, the J gene TRBJ1-6; the D is unclear. Germline V gives CDR1 MGHRA, CDR2 YSYEKL. The CDR3 is made up of 14 amino acids. V lost 7 bases to trimming and J lost 10 bases, with 17 bases between them. The CDR3 DNA reads TGCGCCAGCACGCTTGGAGGGTTAGGGTCACCCCTCCACTTT. Its protein is CASTLGGLGSPLHF.

This sequence joins TRBV5-6 and TRBJ2-4; D is tentatively TRBD1 or TRBD2 (5 bases each). This CDR3 spans 17 amino acids. CDR1 is SGHDT and CDR2 is YYEEEE in the germline V gene. V lost 4 bases, J lost 0 bases, and 17 bases lay in between. The CDR3 DNA reads TGTGCCAGCAGCCCTTACCTGAGGGGCCTAGCCAAAAACATTCAGTACTTC. Translation gives CASSPYLRGLAKNIQYF.

The chain recombines TRBV30 with TRBJ1-1; D not resolved. CDR1 is GTSNPN, CDR2 SVGIG, per germline (reference sequence). Trimming removed 0 bases at V and 3 bases at J, with 8 bases between. This CDR3 has 13 amino acids. As DNA, the CDR3 is TGTGCCTGGAGTGTACGGGGAGACACTGAAGCTTTCTTT. It encodes CAWSVRGDTEAFF.

The chain recombines TRBV29-1 with TRBJ2-5; 9 bases match TRBD1. There are 16 residues in the CDR3. Germline V lookup: CDR1 SQVTM, CDR2 ANQGSEA. The V and J ends lost 7 bases and 4 bases, in that order; junction bases with no gene match: 16. This CDR3 reads CSACPGTGPFGETQYF. The CDR3 region has the DNA TGCAGCGCCTGTCCCGGGACAGGGCCATTTGGAGAGACCCAGTACTTC.

The chain links TRBV4-1 to TRBJ1-3, with unresolved D. This CDR3 has 18 residues. V was trimmed by 1 base and J by 5 bases, leaving 21 bases between them. Germline lookup yields CDR1 MGHRA and CDR2 YSYEKL. The CDR3 bases are TGCGCCAGCAGCCAAGTTCCCTATGAGGGAAGAAAGCGAAACACCATATATTTT. Translated, it gives CASSQVPYEGRKRNTIYF.

V usage is TRBV6-6 and J usage is TRBJ2-7; tentatively, D is TRBD2 (7 bases). This CDR3 region has 13 residues. Germline CDR1 MNHNY, CDR2 SVGAGI (reference sequence). V was trimmed by 5 bases and J by 6 bases, leaving 14 bases between them. The CDR3 DNA reads TGTGCCAGCAGTCCGCCGGGGGGCCGCGAGCAGTACTTC. It encodes CASSPPGGREQYF.

The genes are TRBV5-8 and TRBJ1-5; 7 bases map to TRBD1. The germline CDR1 and CDR2 sequences are SGHTS and YDEGEE. CDR3 length equals 14 residues. J lost 8 bases, V lost 2 bases, and 7 bases had no gene match. DNA for the CDR3: TGTGCCAGCAGCTTCGGACAGGCAAATGAGCCCCAGCATTTT. This sequence encodes CASSFGQANEPQHF.

The chain has TRBV19 and TRBJ2-7; unclear D gene. Germline V gene sequence: CDR1 LNHDA, CDR2 SQIVND (reference sequence). V was trimmed by 3 bases and J by 3 bases, leaving 9 bases between them. The CDR3 is made up of 13 amino acids. CDR3 in amino acids: CASSIFLNYEQYF. DNA for the CDR3: TGTGCCAGTAGTATTTTCCTCAACTACGAGCAGTACTTC.

The V gene is TRBV11-2, the J gene TRBJ2-1; no reliable D call. The CDR3 loop spans 12 amino acids. The ends were cut back, 5 bases at V and 8 bases at J, with 10 bases in the middle. CDR1 and CDR2 from the germline V gene are SGHAT and FQNNGV. The CDR3 region has the DNA TGTGCCAGCAGCCCCTCGCCCTATGAGCAGTTCTTC. Protein: CASSPSPYEQFF.

CDR3 in amino acids: CASSFQWGTGDNQPQHF. The CDR3 nucleotides are TGTGCCAGCAGCTTCCAATGGGGAACAGGGGATAATCAGCCCCAGCATTTT. This chain connects TRBV5-6 to TRBJ1-5; 7 bases fit TRBD1. Per germline, CDR1 SGHDT and CDR2 YYEEEE. The junction had 12 bases not matched to a gene; V was cut back by 2 bases and J by 4 bases. The CDR3 loop spans 17 amino acids.

V gene TRBV5-4 combines with J gene TRBJ2-5; D is undetermined. This CDR3 has 12 residues. Germline V gives CDR1 SGHNT, CDR2 YYREEE (reference sequence). The V end was cut by 3 bases, the J end by 5 bases, with 8 bases between. The CDR3 spells CASSSLAETQYF. CDR3 coding DNA: TGTGCCAGCAGCTCGCTGGCCGAGACCCAGTACTTC.